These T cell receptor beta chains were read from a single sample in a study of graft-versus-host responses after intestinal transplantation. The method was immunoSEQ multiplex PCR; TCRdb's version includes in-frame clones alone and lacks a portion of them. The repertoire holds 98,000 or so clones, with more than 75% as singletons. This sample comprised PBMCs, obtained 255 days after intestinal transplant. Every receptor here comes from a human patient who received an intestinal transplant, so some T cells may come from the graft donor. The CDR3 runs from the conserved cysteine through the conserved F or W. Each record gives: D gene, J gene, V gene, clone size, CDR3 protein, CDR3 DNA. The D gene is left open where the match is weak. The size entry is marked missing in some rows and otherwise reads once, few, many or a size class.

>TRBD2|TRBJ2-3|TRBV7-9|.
CASSPTSGGTDTQYF
TGTGCCAGCAGCCCGACTAGCGGGGGTACAGATACGCAGTATTTT
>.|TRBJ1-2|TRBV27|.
CASSLNPGIGFLYGYTF
TGTGCCAGCAGTTTAAATCCCGGAATAGGGTTCCTCTATGGCTACACCTTC
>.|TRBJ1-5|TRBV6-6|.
CASRENVGSGNQPQHF
TGTGCCAGCAGAGAGAACGTGGGTTCGGGCAATCAGCCCCAGCATTTT
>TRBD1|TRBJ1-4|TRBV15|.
CATSSNRGSGDEKLFF
TGTGCCACCAGCAGTAACAGGGGAAGTGGTGATGAAAAACTGTTTTTT
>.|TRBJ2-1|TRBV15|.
CATSRDRGAYNEQFF
TGTGCCACCAGCAGAGATCGGGGGGCTTACAATGAGCAGTTCTTC
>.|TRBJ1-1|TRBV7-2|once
CASSLVLEGRTEAFF
TGTGCCAGCAGCTTAGTTTTGGAGGGACGGACTGAAGCTTTCTTT
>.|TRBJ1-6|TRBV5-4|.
CASSFSGRTASSYNSPLHF
TGTGCCAGCAGCTTTTCCGGAAGAACGGCTAGCTCCTATAATTCACCCCTCCACTTT
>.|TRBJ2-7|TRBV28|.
CASSFSVSYEQYF
TGTGCCAGCAGTTTTTCAGTCTCCTACGAGCAGTACTTC
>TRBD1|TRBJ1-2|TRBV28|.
CASSLGQPLYGYTF
TGTGCCAGCAGTTTGGGACAGCCGCTGTATGGCTACACCTTC
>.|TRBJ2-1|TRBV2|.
CASIANEQFF
TGTGCCAGCATAGCGAATGAGCAGTTCTTC
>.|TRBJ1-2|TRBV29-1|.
CSVEVVKTAGVTNYGYTF
TGCAGCGTTGAAGTCGTGAAAACAGCTGGGGTGACTAACTATGGCTACACCTTC
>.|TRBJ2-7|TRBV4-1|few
CASSFGLRYEQYF
TGCGCCAGCAGCTTTGGACTGCGCTACGAGCAGTACTTC
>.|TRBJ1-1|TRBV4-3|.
CASSQDFPGYQNTEAFF
TGCGCCAGCAGCCAAGATTTCCCTGGTTATCAGAACACTGAAGCTTTCTTT
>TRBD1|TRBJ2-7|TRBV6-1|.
CASSEALPSGQPTYEQYF
TGTGCCAGCAGTGAAGCGCTCCCGTCGGGACAGCCAACCTACGAGCAGTACTTC
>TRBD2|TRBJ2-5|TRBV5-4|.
CASSPPPGGGETQYF
TGTGCCAGCAGCCCACCCCCGGGAGGGGGAGAGACCCAGTACTTC
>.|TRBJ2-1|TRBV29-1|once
CSVVPGAKGEQFF
TGCAGCGTTGTTCCAGGGGCGAAGGGTGAGCAGTTCTTC